One T cell receptor beta chain is described in this entry. Its antigen is as yet unknown. Germline is not matched at one junction end, which may reflect a read error. The sample contains more than one DNA sequence encoding this CDR3. Single viable CD3+CD4+CD8-CD45RO+ cells were sorted as the memory CD4+ T cells. The method was immunoSEQ multiplex PCR; TCRdb's version includes in-frame clones alone and lacks a portion of them. Of 46,000 or so clones listed, just under 80% are singletons. This entry belongs to a study of memory CD4+ T cells and cytomegalovirus serostatus. Study at large: Healthy Belgian adult donors included several CMV-positive and some 24 CMV-negative people. Overall study findings and caveats: CD4+ memory repertoires contained about two fifths of the roughly 160 reported CMV TCRbeta sequences.

CDR3 size: 13 residues. CDR1 and CDR2 from the germline V gene are SGHRS and YFSETQ. The rearrangement joins TRBV5-1 to TRBJ1-6; the D is unclear. Sequencing was performed on memory CD4+ T cells from blood. The TCR was taken from an adult in good health and CMV-seronegative. CDR3 protein: CASRERSDSPLHF. CDR3 bases: TGCGCCAGCAGGGAAAGGAGTGATTCACCTCTCCACTTT.